These T cell receptor beta chains were read from a single sample in a study of cytotoxic CD8 clonotypes in ibrutinib-treated CLL. TCRdb's copy holds only in-frame clones and misses some; the assay was immunoSEQ multiplex PCR. The sample shows about 200,000 clones, approximately 68% of them seen only once. The specimen comprised PBMCs, sampled after 24 months of ibrutinib treatment. These receptors were taken from a human donor with chronic lymphocytic leukemia. Each CDR3 is given with its conserved first and last residue. D genes are given only for firm matches. Not all rows give a size; the values are once, few, many and, for expanded clones, a class.

j_gene | v_gene | d_gene | abundance | CDR3nt | CDR3aa
TRBJ1-4 | TRBV7-2 | - | - | TGTGCCAGCAGCTTGACAATACAAGGTAGTGAAAAACTGTTTTTT | CASSLTIQGSEKLFF
TRBJ2-5 | TRBV28 | - | - | TGTGCCAGCAGTCAGTCATGGGAGACCCAGTACTTC | CASSQSWETQYF
TRBJ2-1 | TRBV7-6 | - | - | TGTGCCAGCAGCTTAGACCTGCATGAGCAGTTCTTC | CASSLDLHEQFF
TRBJ1-4 | TRBV29-1 | - | few | TGCAGCGTTGACAGGGACGAAAAACTGTTTTTT | CSVDRDEKLFF
TRBJ2-7 | TRBV4-2 | - | - | TGTGCCAGCAGCCAAAAAGGCGGGACAGCTGAGCAGTACTTC | CASSQKGGTAEQYF
TRBJ2-5 | TRBV7-9 | TRBD1 | - | TGTGCCAGCAGCCCGAGGGGACAGGGGGCCGAGACCCAGTACTTC | CASSPRGQGAETQYF
TRBJ1-2 | TRBV5-1 | TRBD1 | - | TGCGCCAGCAGCTTGGCAGGGGGCGATGGCTACACCTTC | CASSLAGGDGYTF
TRBJ2-3 | TRBV9 | - | - | TGTGCCAGCAGCGTAGGTAAGATTGGCACAGATACGCAGTATTTT | CASSVGKIGTDTQYF
TRBJ1-2 | TRBV4-3 | - | - | TGCGCCAGCAGCCAAGGGGCAGGTGGGGAGGGAGGCTACACCTTC | CASSQGAGGEGGYTF
TRBJ2-5 | TRBV25-1 | TRBD2 | - | TGTGCCAGCAGCCCTGGGGTAGCGGGCCGCCAAGAGACCCAGTACTTC | CASSPGVAGRQETQYF
TRBJ1-1 | TRBV12-5 | - | few | TGTGCTAGTGGTTTGGTACCGAGGGTAATGAACACTGAAGCTTTCTTT | CASGLVPRVMNTEAFF
TRBJ2-7 | TRBV4-1 | TRBD2 | - | TGCGCCAGCAGCCAACTCGGGACTAGCGGGAGAGAGCAGTACTTC | CASSQLGTSGREQYF
TRBJ2-1 | TRBV27 | TRBD1 | - | TGTGCCAGCAGTTTCGGGACAGGGGGCTATGAGCAGTTCTTC | CASSFGTGGYEQFF
TRBJ2-3 | TRBV2 | TRBD1 | - | TGTGCCAGCAGGGACAGGGGTTCGGCAGATACGCAGTATTTT | CASRDRGSADTQYF
TRBJ2-6 | TRBV7-2 | - | - | TGTGCCAGCAGCCGACCGGGGTATGGGGCCAACGTCCTGACTTTC | CASSRPGYGANVLTF
TRBJ1-2 | TRBV5-1 | - | - | TGCGCCAGCAGCTCCCTTCGTCGGGGAATCGGTGGCTACACCTTC | CASSSLRRGIGGYTF
TRBJ1-1 | TRBV30 | - | - | TGTGCCTGGAGTCAAGCAACGGGGCCTCCCTATGGTTTCTTT | CAWSQATGPPYGFF
TRBJ2-1 | TRBV5-6 | TRBD1 | - | TGTGCCAGCAGCTTGATCGGGACAGGGTGGTCCTACAATGAGCAGTTCTTC | CASSLIGTGWSYNEQFF
TRBJ2-2 | TRBV7-6 | TRBD2 | - | TGTGCCAGCAGCCTCGGGGCTACCATAGTGGCGGGAGACACCGGGGAGCTGTTTTTT | CASSLGATIVAGDTGELFF
TRBJ2-7 | TRBV28 | TRBD1 | - | TGTGCCAGCAGTTTACGGGCCGTCTTCAAGCGGGACAGGGTGGCCGAGCAGTACTTC | CASSLRAVFKRDRVAEQYF
TRBJ1-1 | TRBV18 | - | few | TGTGCCAGCTCACCGGGATTGAACACTGAAGCTTTCTTT | CASSPGLNTEAFF
TRBJ2-7 | TRBV9 | TRBD1 | - | TGTGCCAGCAACACCGGGACAGGGTCCTACGAGCAGTACTTC | CASNTGTGSYEQYF
TRBJ2-3 | TRBV4-3 | - | few | TGCGCCAGCAGCCTTAAGCCAGCCGGGGCCGCCGCTGGTGGGCAGTATTTT | CASSLKPAGAAAGGQYF
TRBJ1-1 | TRBV6-5 | - | - | TGTGCCAGCAGTGCCCAGGGCGCTGAAGCTTTCTTT | CASSAQGAEAFF
TRBJ1-2 | TRBV7-9 | TRBD1 | - | TGTGCCAGCAGCCAACCGGGACAGGGGGCCTCTAACTATGGCTACACCTTC | CASSQPGQGASNYGYTF
TRBJ1-2 | TRBV29-1 | - | - | TGCAGCGTTGCAAGGAGGTTCGGCGGCTACACCTTC | CSVARRFGGYTF
TRBJ2-3 | TRBV2 | - | - | TGTGCCAGCAGTGGTTGGGGGAAAACGGTTAATACGCAGTATTTT | CASSGWGKTVNTQYF
TRBJ1-5 | TRBV10-1 | TRBD1 | once | TGCGCCAGCATATGCGCAGGGGGTCGATATAGCAATCAGCCCCAGCATTTT | CASICAGGRYSNQPQHF
TRBJ2-7 | TRBV4-2 | TRBD2 | - | TGTGCCAGCAGCCTCAACGTGCTAGCGGGAGAGGAGTGGGCCTACGAGCAGTACTTC | CASSLNVLAGEEWAYEQYF
TRBJ1-3 | TRBV20-1 | - | - | TGCAGTGTACACTCTGGAAACACCATATATTTT | CSVHSGNTIYF
TRBJ2-1 | TRBV18 | TRBD2 | - | TGTGCCAGCTCACCAGGTATTAGCGGGAGTAATGAGCAGTTCTTC | CASSPGISGSNEQFF
TRBJ1-1 | TRBV18 | TRBD1 | - | TGTGCCAGCTCACCTCGGGACAGGGAAGCCTTGAACACTGAAGCTTTCTTT | CASSPRDREALNTEAFF
TRBJ2-2 | TRBV5-4 | TRBD1 | - | TGTGCCAGCAGCTCTGACTCAGGGGGCAGGGACACCGGGGAGCTGTTTTTT | CASSSDSGGRDTGELFF
TRBJ2-7 | TRBV5-4 | - | - | TGTGCCAGCAGCTTCAACTACGAGCAGTACTTC | CASSFNYEQYF
TRBJ2-7 | TRBV7-2 | TRBD1 | - | TGTGCCAGCAGCATAGACAGGGGCGGCTACGAGCAGTACTTC | CASSIDRGGYEQYF
TRBJ2-5 | TRBV20-1 | - | - | TGCAGTGCTAGAGGTCCCCAGCGCCTGTACTTC | CSARGPQRLYF
TRBJ2-1 | TRBV6-6 | TRBD2 | few | TGTGCCAGCAGTTACATACTAGCGGGATTCGATGAGCAGTTCTTC | CASSYILAGFDEQFF
TRBJ1-2 | TRBV15 | TRBD1 | once | TGTGCCACCAGCAGAGATGCCAGGGGGGATGGCTACACCTTC | CATSRDARGDGYTF